The entry that follows covers one TCR beta chain sequence. Antigen unknown. Sequenced by immunoSEQ multiplex PCR; TCRdb stores in-frame clones only, minus some. The table lists 120,000 to 150,000 clones, approximately 90% of them singletons. The sample is drawn from a study of T cell responses to AZD1222 COVID-19 vaccine. Study conclusions and caveats: The span of vaccine-associated CD4 TCRs extended across spike, with dominance at 160-218 and 743-854.

Germline CDR1 is SGHKS and CDR2 is YYEKEE (reference sequence). The CDR3 consists of 14 residues. Germline trimming cut 4 bases from V and 1 base from J; bases unmatched to any gene: 2. This receptor was taken from an adult in good health. This specimen was peripheral blood, taken on day 0 of AZD1222 vaccination. V is TRBV5-5 and J is TRBJ1-3, with TRBD1 matching over 7 bases. The CDR3 loop is CASSEQGSGNTIYF. In DNA form, the CDR3 reads TGTGCCAGCAGCGAACAGGGGTCTGGAAACACCATATATTTT.